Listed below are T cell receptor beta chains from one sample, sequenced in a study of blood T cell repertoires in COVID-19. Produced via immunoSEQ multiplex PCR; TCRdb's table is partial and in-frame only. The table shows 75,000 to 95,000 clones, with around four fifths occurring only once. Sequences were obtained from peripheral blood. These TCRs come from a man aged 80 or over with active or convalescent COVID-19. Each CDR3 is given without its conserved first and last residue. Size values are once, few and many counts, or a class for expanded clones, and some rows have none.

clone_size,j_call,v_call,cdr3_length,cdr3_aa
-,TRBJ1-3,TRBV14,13,ASSQEIWVGNTIY
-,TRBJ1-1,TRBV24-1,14,ATSDSKTGVSTEAF
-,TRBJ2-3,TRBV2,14,ASSEKFHGGTDTQY
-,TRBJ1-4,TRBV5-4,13,ASSLGRAGGEKLF
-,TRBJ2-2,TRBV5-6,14,ASSFSGRRSTGELF
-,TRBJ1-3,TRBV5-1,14,ASSSRTGGYGNTIY
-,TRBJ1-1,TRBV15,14,ATSRDLAGARTEAF
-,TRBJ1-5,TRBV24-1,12,ATSDRQENQPQH
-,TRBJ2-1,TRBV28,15,ASSLSPATPLELEQF
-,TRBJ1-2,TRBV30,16,AWSVLPGSVQRLGSYT
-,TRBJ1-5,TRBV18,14,ASSPRGQGWDQPQH
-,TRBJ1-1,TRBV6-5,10,ASRPRVTEAF
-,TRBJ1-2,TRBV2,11,ASRDRGRSGYT
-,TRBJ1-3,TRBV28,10,ASREQGDTIY
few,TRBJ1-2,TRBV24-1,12,ATSGAGGRDGYT
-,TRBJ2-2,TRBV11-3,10,ASRVTNGELF
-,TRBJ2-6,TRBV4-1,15,ASSQVHKSSGANVLT
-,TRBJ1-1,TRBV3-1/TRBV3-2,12,ASSRSGSNTEAF
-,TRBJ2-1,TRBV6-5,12,ASRLTSGWDEQF
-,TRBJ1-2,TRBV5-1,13,ASSLDGTGLYGYT
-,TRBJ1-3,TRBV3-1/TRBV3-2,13,ASSRRGSAGNTIY
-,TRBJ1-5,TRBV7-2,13,ASSFDRANNQPQH
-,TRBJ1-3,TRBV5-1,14,ASSLTQGVSGNTIY
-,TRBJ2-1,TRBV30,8,AWGANEQF
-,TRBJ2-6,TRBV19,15,ASSMGRGFSGANVLT
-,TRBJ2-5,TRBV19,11,ASREGGGETQY
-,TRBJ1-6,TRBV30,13,AWSAFMEDNSPLH
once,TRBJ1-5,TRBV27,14,ASSRQPDTLNQPQH
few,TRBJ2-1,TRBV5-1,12,ASSLGGAYNEQF
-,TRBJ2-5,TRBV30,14,AWSSSGRGYQETQY
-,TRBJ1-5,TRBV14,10,AGRLPNQPQH
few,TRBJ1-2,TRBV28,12,ATRPHRDNYGYT
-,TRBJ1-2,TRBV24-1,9,AIKSGDGYT
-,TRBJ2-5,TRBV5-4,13,ASSSIQQGRETQY
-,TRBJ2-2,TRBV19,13,ASSHPSGNTGELF